The 18 T cell receptor beta chains listed next were all sequenced from one sample in a study of PD-1 blockade in classical Hodgkin lymphoma. Profiled with immunoSEQ multiplex PCR; TCRdb holds only in-frame clones, not every one. The sample has approximately 15,000 clones, about four fifths seen once. Relapses following autologous stem cell transplantation were seen in all patients, with brentuximab vedotin exposure varying. Sample: peripheral blood mononuclear cells (PBMCs), taken before the second cycle of nivolumab. These receptors came from a human donor with classical Hodgkin lymphoma.

The V call is TRBV10-3, the J call TRBJ1-2; D gene uncertain. This CDR3 has 16 amino acids. V was pared by 2 bases and J by 1 base, with 14 bases between. Germline lookup yields CDR1 ENHRY and CDR2 SYGVKD. CDR3 nucleotides: TGTGCCATCAGTGAGCTAACCACGCTTTTTAACTATGGCTACACCTTC. Protein: CAISELTTLFNYGYTF.

In this sample, this clone turned up once. This chain connects TRBV6-6 to TRBJ2-3, with D possibly matching TRBD1 (5 bases). V was cut by 6 bases and J by 2 bases, with 18 bases left in between. The CDR3 loop spans 16 amino acids. Germline loops: CDR1 MNHNY, CDR2 SVGAGI (reference sequence). CDR3 coding DNA: TGTGCCAGCAGCCTACAGGAGACGTCCTTCACAGATACGCAGTATTTT. Encoded protein: CASSLQETSFTDTQYF.

The V and J genes are TRBV19 and TRBJ2-7, with no clear D. CDR1 is LNHDA and CDR2 is SQIVND in the germline V gene (reference sequence). V lost 1 base and J lost 3, with 10 bases in between. This CDR3 contains 14 residues. The CDR3 loop is CASSIVSADYEQYF. CDR3 nucleotide sequence: TGTGCCAGTAGTATAGTATCGGCTGACTACGAGCAGTACTTC.

The genes are TRBV4-1 and TRBJ2-5, with D maybe TRBD1 (5 bases). The CDR3 consists of 16 residues. V lost 2 bases and J 2 bases, leaving 15 bases between the germline ends. Looked up from germline, CDR1 is MGHRA and CDR2 is YSYEKL. The CDR3 is CASSQWGLTGQETQYF. Written as DNA, the CDR3 is TGCGCCAGCAGCCAATGGGGATTAACAGGTCAAGAGACCCAGTACTTC.

A few counts support this clone. The J gene is TRBJ2-3, the V gene TRBV5-4, with no clear D. Germline V gives CDR1 SGHNT, CDR2 YYREEE (reference sequence). The length of the CDR3 is 14 residues. Deletions cut 1 base from V and 3 bases from J, with 9 bases between. The CDR3 DNA is TGTGCCAGCAGCTTGCCCCCAAGAACAGATACGCAGTATTTT. It translates to CASSLPPRTDTQYF.

This clone was recorded a few times. V and J are TRBV25-1 and TRBJ2-1, with D possibly TRBD2 on 5 matching bases. The CDR3 totals 14 residues. Germline V gene data show CDR1 as MGHDK and CDR2 as SYGVNS. V was clipped by 1 base and J by 4 bases, with 8 bases between them. The CDR3 spells CASSESGDYNEQFF. CDR3 coding DNA: TGTGCCAGCAGTGAATCCGGGGATTACAATGAGCAGTTCTTC.

This clone has a single count. The chain uses TRBV5-5 and TRBJ2-7; D unresolved. Trimming stripped 0 bases from V and 7 bases from J, with 11 bases between. The length of the CDR3 is 13 residues. Germline V gene data show CDR1 as SGHKS and CDR2 as YYEKEE (reference sequence). The chain's CDR3 is CASSLGVVSEQYF. DNA of the CDR3: TGTGCCAGCAGCTTGGGTGTGGTGAGTGAGCAGTACTTC. The whole variable domain, remainder taken from reference TRBV5-5 and TRBJ2-7, is DAGVTQSPTHLIKTRGQQVTLRCSPISGHKSVSWYQQVLGQGPQFIFQYYEKEERGRGNFPDRFSARQFPNYSSELNVNALLLGDSALYLCASSLGVVSEQYFGPGTRLTVT.

This sequence joins TRBV5-4 and TRBJ2-7; 8 bases agree with TRBD1. Trimming cost V 4 bases and J 0 bases; bases outside gene matches: 6. There are 15 residues in the CDR3. CDR1 and CDR2 (germline): SGHNT, YYREEE (reference sequence). CDR3 bases: TGTGCCAGCAGCCCGGGGGACAGGAGCTCCTACGAGCAGTACTTC. Translation gives CASSPGDRSSYEQYF.

J is TRBJ2-7 and V is TRBV5-4, with 9 bases aligning to TRBD2. Germline CDR1 is SGHNT and CDR2 is YYREEE (reference sequence). V was clipped by 4 bases and J by 2 bases; unmatched bases: 10. The CDR3 spans 16 residues. The CDR3 region is CASSHATSGATYEQYF. DNA of the CDR3: TGTGCCAGCAGCCACGCGACTAGCGGCGCGACCTACGAGCAGTACTTC.

The chain is built from TRBV9 and TRBJ2-5, with D unclear. The germline gives CDR1 SGDLS, CDR2 YYNGEE. V lost 0 bases to trimming and J lost 5 bases, with 11 bases between them. The CDR3 totals 14 residues. CDR3 nucleotide sequence: TGTGCCAGCAGCGTAGACCCGAGCCGGGAGACCCAGTACTTC. The encoded protein is CASSVDPSRETQYF.

The chain couples TRBV2 to TRBJ1-4; no firm D call. The V end was cut by 1 base, the J end by 8 bases, with 11 bases between. The CDR3 loop spans 14 amino acids. Germline loops: CDR1 SNHLY, CDR2 FYNNEI. CDR3 nucleotide sequence: TGTGCCAGCAGTGAAGGGCGGGCTGGGGAAAAACTGTTTTTT. Translation: CASSEGRAGEKLFF.

J is TRBJ2-2 and V is TRBV19; D tentatively reads TRBD1 or TRBD2 (5 bases each). From germline, CDR1 is LNHDA and CDR2 SQIVND (reference sequence). The CDR3 runs 13 residues. The CDR3, as DNA: TGTGGGGCGCGAGGGGCGAACACCGGGGAGCTGTTTTTT. It is translated as CGARGANTGELFF. The complete variable domain, with remaining parts taken from reference TRBV19 and TRBJ2-2, reads DGGITQSPKYLFRKEGQNVTLSCEQNLNHDAMYWYRQDPGQGLRLIYYSQIVNDFQKGDIAEGYSVSREKKESFPLTVTSAQKNPTAFYLCGARGANTGELFFGEGSRLTVL.

This clone was counted between two and nine times. J is TRBJ2-2 and V is TRBV15; D perhaps matches TRBD2 (7 bases). Looked up from germline, CDR1 is LNHNV and CDR2 is YYDKDF (reference sequence). The CDR3 covers 14 residues. Trimming pared 5 bases from V and 4 bases from J, leaving 11 bases between. The CDR3 is CATSLRGATGELFF. In DNA, the CDR3 is TGTGCCACCAGCCTACGGGGGGCCACCGGGGAGCTGTTTTTT.

This chain joins TRBV7-8 and TRBJ2-3; possibly TRBD1 for D (6 bases). V shed 5 bases and J shed 0 bases, with 18 bases lying between them. CDR1 and CDR2 (germline): SGHVS, FQNEAQ. The CDR3 covers 17 residues. This CDR3 reads CASSQTSWTVSTDTQYF. The CDR3 coding sequence is TGTGCCAGCAGCCAAACAAGTTGGACAGTTAGCACAGATACGCAGTATTTT.

J is TRBJ2-3 and V is TRBV5-4; D is perhaps TRBD1 or TRBD2 (5 bases each). CDR1 SGHNT and CDR2 YYREEE come from the germline V gene (reference sequence). Trimming left V 1 base short and J 5 bases short, with 11 bases between. The CDR3 sequence is 14 residues long. The chain's CDR3 is CASSLHGAKDTQYF. CDR3 nucleotides: TGTGCCAGCAGCTTGCACGGGGCTAAAGATACGCAGTATTTT.

J is TRBJ1-1 and V is TRBV13; D possibly corresponds to TRBD1 (5 bases). The CDR3 is 15 residues long. V was trimmed by 5 bases and J by 0 bases, leaving 13 bases between them. The V gene's germline CDR1 is PRHDT and CDR2 FYEKMQ (reference sequence). CDR3 in DNA: TGTGCCAGCAGCACTCGGGACTCCATGAACACTGAAGCTTTCTTT. It specifies CASSTRDSMNTEAFF.

The chain carries TRBV19 and TRBJ1-2, with 8 bases that match TRBD1. J gave up 5 bases and V 5 bases, and 10 bases lay outside the gene matches. Germline V CDR1 and CDR2: LNHDA, SQIVND (reference sequence). The CDR3 runs to 15 residues. CDR3 in amino acids: CASSPSDRAGYGYTF. The CDR3 region has the DNA TGTGCCAGTAGTCCCTCGGACAGGGCTGGGTATGGCTACACCTTC. The full variable domain, completed using reference TRBV19 and TRBJ1-2, is DGGITQSPKYLFRKEGQNVTLSCEQNLNHDAMYWYRQDPGQGLRLIYYSQIVNDFQKGDIAEGYSVSREKKESFPLTVTSAQKNPTAFYLCASSPSDRAGYGYTFGSGTRLTVV.

The V and J genes are TRBV7-2 and TRBJ1-3; TRBD1 might be the D (6 bases). CDR1 is SGHTA and CDR2 is FQGNSA in the germline V gene. Trimming left V 5 bases short and J 2 bases short, with 16 bases between. CDR3 length: 16 residues. CDR3 residues: CASSPLQGGTGNTIYF. In DNA, the CDR3 is TGTGCCAGCAGCCCCCTACAGGGAGGAACTGGAAACACCATATATTTT.